Each of the 24 T cell receptor beta chains below was sequenced from the same sample in a study of cytomegalovirus exposure and HLA in healthy donors. A multiplex PCR was run with 60 Vbeta primers and 13 Jbeta primers. Method: immunoSEQ multiplex PCR; TCRdb's copy keeps in-frame clones and lacks some. Of approximately 190,000 clones listed, around 88% were seen once; the top ten hold about 1.7%. Specimen: PBMCs. The receptor set was obtained from a man aged 35 to 55 in good health and CMV-seropositive.

This clone has just a few counts. The chain combines TRBV6-5 with TRBJ1-3, with D perhaps matching TRBD1 (5 bases). CDR1 is MNHEY, CDR2 SVGAGI, per germline. The CDR3 has 15 amino acids. With 6 bases removed from V and 0 bases from J, the gap between germline ends came to 12 bases. CDR3 nucleotides: TGTGCCAGCAGCTCCTTTAGGGGCTCTGGAAACACCATATATTTT. Encoded protein: CASSSFRGSGNTIYF.

Only a few counts were recorded for this clone. This chain joins TRBV6-1 and TRBJ1-2; TRBD1 agrees at 7 bases. CDR1 MNHNS and CDR2 SASEGT come from the germline V gene. With 10 bases clipped from V and 6 bases from J, the junction kept 11 bases outside the gene matches. CDR3 length: 13 amino acids. CDR3 amino acids: CATNRGGKDGYTF. For the CDR3, the DNA is TGTGCCACCAACAGGGGCGGTAAAGATGGCTACACCTTC.

This clone was observed a single time. V is TRBV5-5 and J is TRBJ2-2; 10 nucleotides agree with TRBD1. The V gene end was trimmed by 5 bases and the J gene end by 4 bases; junction bases not matched to a gene: 5. In germline, CDR1 is SGHKS, CDR2 YYEKEE (reference sequence). CDR3 length: 15 amino acids. DNA of the CDR3: TGTGCCAGCAGTTTTGGGGACAGGGGCACCGGGGAGCTGTTTTTT. This gives the protein CASSFGDRGTGELFF.

The rearrangement joins TRBV5-4 to TRBJ2-5, with D possibly TRBD2 on 6 matching bases. Germline V gives CDR1 SGHNT, CDR2 YYREEE (reference sequence). The CDR3 sequence is 16 residues long. The V end lost 3 bases, the J end lost 5 bases, and 20 bases lay between the germline ends. The CDR3 nucleotides read TGTGCCAGCAGCTCCGGAGGGGCCGGGAGTGGGGAGACCCAGTACTTC. It yields the protein CASSSGGAGSGETQYF.

The V call is TRBV7-2, the J call TRBJ2-7; TRBD1 is a possible D gene (5 bases). From germline, CDR1 is SGHTA and CDR2 FQGNSA. This CDR3 contains 13 residues. V dropped 8 bases and J dropped 2 bases, with 13 bases sitting between them. In nucleotides, the CDR3 is TGTGCCAGCCAGACAGCAGGGCCCTACGAGCAGTACTTC. This gives the protein CASQTAGPYEQYF.

The V and J genes are TRBV19 and TRBJ1-1; D is ambiguous. CDR3 size: 15 residues. V was cut by 9 bases and J by 0 bases, with 17 bases left in between. Germline V gene sequence: CDR1 LNHDA, CDR2 SQIVND (reference sequence). CDR3 in amino acids: CASTSLPGVNTEAFF. Here the CDR3 DNA reads TGTGCCAGCACCTCTTTGCCCGGAGTGAACACTGAAGCTTTCTTT.

A note on this clone: The junction shows a germline mismatch at one end, possibly a read error. This chain uses TRBV25-1 with TRBJ1-1; 8 bases match TRBD1. This CDR3 has 15 residues. From germline, CDR1 is MGHDK and CDR2 SYGVNS. CDR3 in amino acids: CASSETLRTGSGTNF. Here the CDR3 DNA reads TGTGCCAGCAGTGAGACGCTTCGGACAGGGTCGGGGACAAACTTT.

The chain carries TRBV19 and TRBJ1-6, with 7 bases aligning to TRBD1. This CDR3 region has 16 residues. CDR1 and CDR2 (germline): LNHDA, SQIVND (reference sequence). Germline trimming cut 2 bases from V and 8 bases from J; bases unmatched to any gene: 9. The CDR3 bases are TGTGCCAGTAGTATAAAGGACAGGACCTCTTATTCACCCCTCCACTTT. As protein: CASSIKDRTSYSPLHF.

The chain has TRBV5-4 and TRBJ1-1, with D possibly TRBD1 on 5 matching bases. The germline V and J ends were trimmed by 5 bases and 1 base, with 12 bases remaining between them. Germline V gene data show CDR1 as SGHNT and CDR2 as YYREEE (reference sequence). The CDR3 sequence is 14 residues long. DNA for the CDR3: TGTGCCAGCAGTCTTGGGGGGGGGAACACTGAAGCTTTCTTT. Translated, it gives CASSLGGGNTEAFF.

The CDR3 nucleotides read TGTGCCAGCAGCCTTAGTCCGGGAGCGGCAGATACGCAGTATTTT. Protein: CASSLSPGAADTQYF. The chain combines TRBV9 with TRBJ2-3; D might be TRBD2 (6 bases). Germline loops: CDR1 SGDLS, CDR2 YYNGEE. Between the trimmed V and J ends, which lost 4 bases and 4 bases, there was a span of 16 bases. The CDR3 extends over 15 amino acids.

The J gene is TRBJ2-5, the V gene TRBV6-5, with 8 bases identical to TRBD2. V gave up 5 bases and J gave up 7 bases; unmatched junction bases: 9. CDR1 is MNHEY and CDR2 is SVGAGI in the germline V gene. The CDR3 sequence is 14 residues long. The CDR3 loop reads CASSPGGNEGTQYF. The CDR3 coding sequence is TGTGCCAGCAGTCCGGGGGGGAACGAGGGGACCCAGTACTTC.

The genes are TRBV4-2 and TRBJ1-1; the D gene is possibly TRBD1 (6 bases). The length of the CDR3 is 14 residues. V lost 5 bases and J lost 0, with 10 bases in between. Germline CDR1 and CDR2: LGHNA and YNFKEQ. In DNA, the CDR3 is TGTGCCAGCAGCACAGGACAGCTGAACACTGAAGCTTTCTTT. Amino acids: CASSTGQLNTEAFF.

The chain combines TRBV29-1 with TRBJ2-7, with TRBD1 as a possible D gene (7 bases). Trimming took off 2 bases at V and 6 bases at J, with 14 bases between the two ends. CDR3 length: 13 amino acids. CDR1 and CDR2 (germline): SQVTM, ANQGSEA. CDR3 loop: CSVEKDRRGEQYF. CDR3 DNA sequence: TGCAGCGTTGAAAAGGACAGGAGGGGCGAGCAGTACTTC.

This clone is a singleton in its sample. The genes are TRBV7-2 and TRBJ2-3; D not resolved. The CDR3 totals 15 residues. V lost 6 bases and J 2 bases, leaving 15 bases between the germline ends. Germline V CDR1 and CDR2: SGHTA, FQGNSA. The CDR3 loop reads CASSFSSTVTDTQYF. The CDR3 DNA reads TGTGCCAGCAGTTTTAGTTCAACAGTCACAGATACGCAGTATTTT.

The chain couples TRBV9 to TRBJ2-3; 11 nucleotides line up with TRBD2. Germline lookup yields CDR1 SGDLS and CDR2 YYNGEE. There are 15 residues in the CDR3. Trimming took 4 bases from V and 2 from J; bases not matched to a gene: 3. The DNA of the CDR3 is TGTGCCAGCAGCTTTAGCGGGAGGGCCACAGATACGCAGTATTTT. Residues: CASSFSGRATDTQYF. The full variable domain, in which reference TRBV9 and TRBJ2-3 provide the parts outside the CDR3, is DSGVTQTPKHLITATGQRVTLRCSPRSGDLSVYWYQQSLDQGLQFLIQYYNGEERAKGNILERFSAQQFPDLHSELNLSSLELGDSALYFCASSFSGRATDTQYFGPGTRLTVL.

The CDR3 sequence: CASSPPGTGELFF. In DNA, the CDR3 is TGTGCCAGCAGCCCGCCGGGAACCGGGGAGCTGTTTTTT. This chain connects TRBV9 to TRBJ2-2, with D perhaps TRBD2 (5 bases). CDR1 and CDR2 from the germline V gene are SGDLS and YYNGEE. The CDR3 runs to 13 residues. Trimming pared 4 bases from V and 5 bases from J, leaving 9 bases between.

The chain has TRBV5-4 and TRBJ2-3, with TRBD2 matching over 11 bases. Germline CDR1 SGHNT, CDR2 YYREEE (reference sequence). This CDR3 comprises 19 residues. V was clipped by 5 bases and J by 9 bases; unmatched bases: 23. Written as DNA, the CDR3 is TGTGCCAGCAGACCCAACCTGGGGGTAGCGGGAGGGCCGGGGGTGACGCAGTATTTT. Encoded protein: CASRPNLGVAGGPGVTQYF.

The chain joins TRBV6-5 to TRBJ1-2; TRBD1 is a possible D gene (6 bases). With 5 bases removed from V and 6 bases from J, the gap between germline ends came to 16 bases. Germline V CDR1 and CDR2: MNHEY, SVGAGI. The length of the CDR3 is 14 residues. DNA for the CDR3: TGTGCCAGCAGTCCGGCAGGGGATTGGAATGGCTACACCTTC. Translated: CASSPAGDWNGYTF.

V gene TRBV11-1 combines with J gene TRBJ2-7; D might be TRBD1 (5 bases). V was trimmed by 2 bases and J by 1 base, leaving 15 bases between them. The V gene's germline CDR1 is SGHAT and CDR2 FQDESV (reference sequence). CDR3 length equals 16 residues. CDR3 in DNA: TGTGCCAGCAGCTTATTTGGGGCAAGGGCGTCCTACGAGCAGTACTTC. Its protein is CASSLFGARASYEQYF.

V and J are TRBV23-1 and TRBJ2-7, with 8 bases lining up with TRBD1. TRBV23-1 qualifies as an ORF whose function is uncertain. This CDR3 is built from 19 residues. Trimming cost V 0 bases and J 2 bases; bases outside gene matches: 15. CDR3 protein: CASSQSAQMDSRGPYEQYF. Here the CDR3 DNA reads TGCGCCAGCAGTCAATCGGCCCAGATGGACAGCAGGGGGCCCTACGAGCAGTACTTC.

The chain employs TRBV10-2 and TRBJ2-1; TRBD2 aligns across 14 bases. The trim removed 6 bases at V and 3 bases at J, leaving 7 bases unmatched. CDR1 is WSHSY, CDR2 SAAADI, per germline. This CDR3 contains 17 residues. Here the CDR3 DNA reads TGCGCCAGCAGCGTACAAGGACTAGCGGGAGGCTACAATGAGCAGTTCTTC. Its protein product is CASSVQGLAGGYNEQFF.

This clone appeared a single time. The chain recombines TRBV4-2 with TRBJ1-2; D is unresolved. In germline, CDR1 is LGHNA, CDR2 YNFKEQ. The ends were cut back, 1 base at V and 2 bases at J, with 11 bases in the middle. This CDR3 has 15 residues. CDR3 region: CASSQVSGDNYGYTF. The CDR3 DNA reads as TGTGCCAGCAGCCAAGTAAGCGGAGACAACTATGGCTACACCTTC.

On this clone itself: One junction end does not reproduce the germline sequence, and a read error may be involved. The chain has TRBV2 and TRBJ1-5, with D possibly being TRBD1 (6 bases). The CDR3 loop spans 17 amino acids. CDR1 SNHLY and CDR2 FYNNEI come from the germline V gene. The CDR3 DNA reads as TGTGCCAGCACCGAAAGGAGGACAGCTTTAAACAATCGGCCCCAGCATTTT. As protein: CASTERRTALNNRPQHF.

The chain joins TRBV19 to TRBJ1-1, with D tentatively TRBD1 (5 bases). The length of the CDR3 is 15 residues. Germline CDR1 and CDR2: LNHDA and SQIVND (reference sequence). Trimming shortened V by 1 base and J by 4 bases, and 13 bases separated the two germline ends. In DNA, the CDR3 is TGTGCCAGTAGTATAGGGGGGGGACGGAGCACTGAAGCTTTCTTT. Its protein product is CASSIGGGRSTEAFF.